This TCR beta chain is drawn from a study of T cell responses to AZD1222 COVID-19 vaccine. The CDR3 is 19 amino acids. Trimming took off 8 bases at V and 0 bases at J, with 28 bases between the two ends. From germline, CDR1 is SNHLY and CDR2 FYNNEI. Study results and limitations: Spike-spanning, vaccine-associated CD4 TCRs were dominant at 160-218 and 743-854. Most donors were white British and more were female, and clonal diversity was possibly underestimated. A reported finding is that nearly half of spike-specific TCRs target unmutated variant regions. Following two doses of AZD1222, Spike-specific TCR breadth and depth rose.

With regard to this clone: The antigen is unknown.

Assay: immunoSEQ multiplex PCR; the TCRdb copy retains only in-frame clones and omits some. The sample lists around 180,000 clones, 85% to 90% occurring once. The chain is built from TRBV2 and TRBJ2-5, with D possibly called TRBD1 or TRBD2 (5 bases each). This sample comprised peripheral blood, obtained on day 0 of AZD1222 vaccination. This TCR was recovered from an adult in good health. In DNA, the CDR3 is TGTGCCAGCTACTATCTAACCGGGGAGTTTCGCAGGGACCAAGAGACCCAGTACTTC. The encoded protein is CASYYLTGEFRRDQETQYF.